This T cell receptor (beta chain) comes out of a study of cytomegalovirus exposure and HLA in healthy donors. Study conclusions and caveats: Later work showed greater clonal expansion in HLA-associated TCR beta chains than in equally common others. Most TCR beta V segments were productive about 90% or about 30% of the time in an earlier analysis. Whilst most TCR sequences proved rare, a subset of public TCRs occurred across many donors.

PCR amplification relied on 60 Vbeta primers (plus 13 Jbeta primers). The assay was immunoSEQ multiplex PCR, and TCRdb's table has in-frame clones only and misses some. The data hold approximately 150,000 clones, with almost 80% observed a single time. Donors were ostensibly healthy at sampling, although undocumented immune exposures were probable. On this clone: The antigen remains unidentified.

The CDR3 has 15 amino acids. Trimming shortened V by 8 bases and J by 2 bases, and 16 bases separated the two germline ends. In germline, CDR1 is MDHEN, CDR2 SYDVKM. The sample consisted of PBMCs. This sequence joins TRBV28 and TRBJ1-5, with D possibly matching TRBD1 (5 bases). The source is a man aged 35 to 55 in good health and CMV-seropositive. For the CDR3, the DNA is TGTGCCAGCTCCCCTCGTGGGGCCGGCAATCAGCCCCAGCATTTT. Translated: CASSPRGAGNQPQHF.